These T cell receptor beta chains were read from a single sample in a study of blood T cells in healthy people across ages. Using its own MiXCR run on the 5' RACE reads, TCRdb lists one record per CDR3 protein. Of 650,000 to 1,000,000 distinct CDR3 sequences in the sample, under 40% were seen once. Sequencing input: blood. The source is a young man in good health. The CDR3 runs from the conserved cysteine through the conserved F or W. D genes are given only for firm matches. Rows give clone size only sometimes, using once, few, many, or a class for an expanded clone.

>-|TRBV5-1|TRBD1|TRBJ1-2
TGCGTCAGCAGCTTGACAGGGGGCGCGTCGGACTATGGCTACACCTTC
CVSSLTGGASDYGYTF
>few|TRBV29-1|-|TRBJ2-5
TGCAGCGCCCTCAGGAAAGGGGGGAGATTGTACCAAGAGACCCAGTACTTC
CSALRKGGRLYQETQYF
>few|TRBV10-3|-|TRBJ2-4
TGTGCCAGCCAGGATGGAGGGGGAAACATTCAGTACTTC
CASQDGGGNIQYF
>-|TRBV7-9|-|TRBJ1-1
TGTGCCAGCAGCTTAGGAACAACAAGAGGCACTGAAGCTTTCTTT
CASSLGTTRGTEAFF
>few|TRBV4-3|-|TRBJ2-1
TGCGCCAGCAGCCGAGATGGGACAATGGGGAGTGGGCAGTTCTTC
CASSRDGTMGSGQFF
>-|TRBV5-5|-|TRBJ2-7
TGTGCCAGCAGCCCCGCTTCAGACCCCTACGAGCAGTACTTC
CASSPASDPYEQYF
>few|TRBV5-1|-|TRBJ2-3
TGCGCCAGCAGGACGACAGTTGCCACTAGCACAGATACGCAGTATTTT
CASRTTVATSTDTQYF
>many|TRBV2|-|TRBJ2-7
TGTGCCAGCAGTGTAGGGGGGGCCTACAATGAGCAGTACTTC
CASSVGGAYNEQYF
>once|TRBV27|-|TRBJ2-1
TGTGCCAGCAAAAGGAGGCAGCACAATGAGCAGTTCTTC
CASKRRQHNEQFF
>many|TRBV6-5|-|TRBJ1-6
TGTGCCAGCAGTTACGGGGGGCGTGATTCACCCCTCCACTTT
CASSYGGRDSPLHF
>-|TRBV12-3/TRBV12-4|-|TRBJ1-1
TGTGCCAGCAGTTACACGGAGAACACTGAAGCTTTCTTT
CASSYTENTEAFF
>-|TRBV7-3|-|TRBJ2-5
TGTGCCAACAGCTCCGCTGGGGGGACCCAGTACTTC
CANSSAGGTQYF
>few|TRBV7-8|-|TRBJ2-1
TGTGCCAGCAGCTCCCAGGCTGGCGATGAGCAGTTCTTC
CASSSQAGDEQFF
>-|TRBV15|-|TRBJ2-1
TGTGCCACTGCCGCCTACTCCTACAATGAGCAGTTCTTC
CATAAYSYNEQFF
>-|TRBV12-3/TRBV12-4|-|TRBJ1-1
TGTGCCAGCAGTGTAACCGGATACACTGAAGCTTTCTTT
CASSVTGYTEAFF
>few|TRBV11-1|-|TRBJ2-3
TGTGCCAGCAGCTTAGTTAGGGGGGGTACGCAGTATTTT
CASSLVRGGTQYF
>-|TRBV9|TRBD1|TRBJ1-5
TGTGCCAGCTCCGAGGGGGCCTATTCCAATCAGCCCCAGCATTTT
CASSEGAYSNQPQHF
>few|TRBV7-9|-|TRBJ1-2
TGTGCCAGCCTTCCTACAGGGCCCGTCTATGGCTACACCTTC
CASLPTGPVYGYTF
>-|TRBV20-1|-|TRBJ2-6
TGCAGTGCTAGAGGAGGGTCTGGGGCCAACGTCCTGACTTTC
CSARGGSGANVLTF
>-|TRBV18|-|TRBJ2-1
TGTGCCAGCTCACCCCAGAGTGCTAATGAGCAGTTCTTC
CASSPQSANEQFF
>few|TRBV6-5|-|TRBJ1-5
TGTGCCAGCAGTGCGGGGCAGGGATCCCAGCATTTT
CASSAGQGSQHF
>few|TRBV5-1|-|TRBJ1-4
TGCGCCAGCAGCTTGGTCCCGGCTCAAGGAGAAAAACTGTTTTTT
CASSLVPAQGEKLFF
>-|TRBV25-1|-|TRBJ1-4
TGTGCCACCAGGGAGGCGACTAATGAAAAACTGTTTTTT
CATREATNEKLFF
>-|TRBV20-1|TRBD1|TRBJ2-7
TGCAGTGCTAGGCAGACAGGGGGCGGCGAGCAGTACTTC
CSARQTGGGEQYF
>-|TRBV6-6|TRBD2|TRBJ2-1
TGTGCCACCAATCCCGGGACTAGCCAGTTCTTC
CATNPGTSQFF